This entry lists 11 T cell receptor beta chains sequenced from one sample in a study of cytomegalovirus exposure and HLA in healthy donors. Use of 60 Vbeta and 13 Jbeta primers characterized the PCR. Method: immunoSEQ multiplex PCR; TCRdb's copy keeps in-frame clones and lacks some. The sample has approximately 110,000 clones, and its top ten clones hold about 0.59%. The sequencing input was PBMCs. The receptors shown here come from a man aged 50-59 years in good health and CMV-seronegative.

This rearrangement joins TRBV7-9 to TRBJ1-5; D perhaps matches TRBD1 (5 bases). V lost 5 bases and J 3 bases, leaving 11 bases between the germline ends. CDR3 size: 14 residues. Germline loops: CDR1 SEHNR, CDR2 FQNEAQ (reference sequence). DNA for the CDR3: TGTGCCAGCAGCGTCGGGGGTTTCAATCAGCCCCAGCATTTT. The encoded protein is CASSVGGFNQPQHF.

The V and J genes are TRBV5-6 and TRBJ2-7; 7 bases fit TRBD1. This CDR3 has 15 amino acids. Per germline, CDR1 SGHDT and CDR2 YYEEEE. After removal of 1 base from V and 4 bases from J, the junction contained 8 bases not matched to a gene. The CDR3 loop reads CASSLFFTGAYEQYF. Here the CDR3 DNA reads TGTGCCAGCAGCTTGTTCTTCACAGGGGCATACGAGCAGTACTTC. The full variable domain, completed using reference TRBV5-6 and TRBJ2-7, is DAGVTQSPTHLIKTRGQQVTLRCSPKSGHDTVSWYQQALGQGPQFIFQYYEEEERQRGNFPDRFSGHQFPNYSSELNVNALLLGDSALYLCASSLFFTGAYEQYFGPGTRLTVT.

The chain recombines TRBV7-9 with TRBJ2-7; possibly TRBD1 for D (6 bases). V lost 2 bases and J 3 bases, leaving 8 bases between the germline ends. The CDR3 consists of 13 residues. In germline, CDR1 is SEHNR, CDR2 FQNEAQ (reference sequence). In nucleotides, the CDR3 is TGTGCCAGCAGCTTAACAGGGATCTACGAGCAGTACTTC. This translates into CASSLTGIYEQYF.

The chain carries TRBV10-3 and TRBJ1-4; 10 bases agree with TRBD1. The CDR3 runs to 14 residues. Germline trimming cut 3 bases from V and 7 bases from J; bases unmatched to any gene: 2. Germline V lookup: CDR1 ENHRY, CDR2 SYGVKD. CDR3 DNA sequence: TGTGCCATCAGTGACGACAGGGGGCTTGAAAAACTGTTTTTT. This translates into CAISDDRGLEKLFF.

The rearrangement uses TRBV9 and TRBJ2-1; a weak D match, TRBD2 (5 bases). The CDR3 is 14 residues long. Germline V gives CDR1 SGDLS, CDR2 YYNGEE. The germline V and J ends were trimmed by 4 bases and 4 bases, with 12 bases remaining between them. Here the CDR3 DNA reads TGTGCCAGCAGCCTCCCCGGGATATACAATGAGCAGTTCTTC. Its protein product is CASSLPGIYNEQFF.

The chain has TRBV27 and TRBJ1-2; TRBD1 agrees at 9 bases. With 4 bases clipped from V and 5 bases from J, the junction kept 8 bases outside the gene matches. Germline CDR1 is MNHEY and CDR2 is SMNVEV (reference sequence). The CDR3 is made up of 15 amino acids. CDR3 sequence: CASSSGQGGVYGYTF. The DNA for the CDR3 is TGTGCCAGCAGTTCGGGACAGGGTGGCGTATATGGCTACACCTTC.

The V and J genes are TRBV5-4 and TRBJ1-1; TRBD1 is a possible D gene (6 bases). Germline assignment: CDR1 SGHNT and CDR2 YYREEE (reference sequence). This CDR3 spans 14 amino acids. Trimming cost V 2 bases and J 5 bases, with 13 bases left between them. The CDR3 region has the DNA TGTGCCAGCAGCTTCCCAGGGGATGTAACTGAAGCTTTCTTT. Translation: CASSFPGDVTEAFF.

The chain is built from TRBV5-1 and TRBJ2-5; weak D call: TRBD1 (6 bases). CDR1 is SGHRS and CDR2 is YFSETQ in the germline V gene. Trimming removed 2 bases at V and 1 base at J, with 9 bases between. The CDR3 totals 14 residues. DNA for the CDR3: TGCGCCAGCAGCTTCATGGACAGCCAAGAGACCCAGTACTTC. It encodes CASSFMDSQETQYF. The whole variable domain, filled in from reference TRBV5-1 and TRBJ2-5, reads KAGVTQTPRYLIKTRGQQVTLSCSPISGHRSVSWYQQTPGQGLQFLFEYFSETQRNKGNFPGRFSGRQFSNSRSEMNVSTLELGDSALYLCASSFMDSQETQYFGPGTRLLVL.

V usage is TRBV7-9 and J usage is TRBJ1-3; the D gene is possibly TRBD1 (5 bases). CDR1 and CDR2 (germline): SEHNR, FQNEAQ (reference sequence). Trimming removed 5 bases from V and 1 base from J, with 9 bases in between. The CDR3 length is 14 residues. The CDR3 reads CASSQGVSGNTIYF. CDR3 sequence (DNA): TGTGCCAGCAGCCAAGGGGTTTCTGGAAACACCATATATTTT.

The gene calls are TRBV12-5 and TRBJ2-5, with a possible D match to TRBD2 (6 bases). Germline assignment: CDR1 LGHNT and CDR2 FRNRAP. With 2 bases removed from V and 1 base from J, the gap between germline ends came to 17 bases. CDR3 length: 17 residues. The CDR3 region is CASGLLPPAGGQETQYF. In DNA, the CDR3 is TGTGCTAGTGGTTTGCTCCCCCCCGCCGGGGGCCAAGAGACCCAGTACTTC.

This chain links TRBV27 with TRBJ2-7; no clear D. The CDR3 is 12 residues long. Trimming pared 4 bases from V and 6 bases from J, leaving 10 bases between. Looked up from germline, CDR1 is MNHEY and CDR2 is SMNVEV (reference sequence). CDR3 bases: TGTGCCAGCAGTTATCCATCGGGCGAGCAGTACTTC. Translated, it gives CASSYPSGEQYF.